A selection of T cell receptor beta chains follows, all from one sample in a study of radiation and T cells in renal cell carcinoma. The data were produced by immunoSEQ multiplex PCR, yet TCRdb's version contains in-frame clones alone and is incomplete. Among about 50,000 clones listed, roughly 80% were seen once. Here the sequenced sample was blood, taken from a patient whose treatment included radiotherapy and nephrectomy. These receptors all stem from a woman aged 70-85 years with renal cell carcinoma. Both conserved end residues are part of each CDR3. The D gene is left open where the match is weak. Rows may omit the clone size; those that give it use once, few, many or a size class.

size	D	V	J	CDR3	DNA
once	NA	TRBV9	TRBJ2-3	CASSVVGDSRTQYF	TGTGCCAGCAGCGTAGTGGGGGACTCAAGGACGCAGTATTTT
NA	NA	TRBV29-1	TRBJ1-5	CSVDPGGGQPQHF	TGCAGCGTTGATCCTGGAGGTGGCCAGCCCCAGCATTTT
NA	NA	TRBV9	TRBJ2-7	CASSVGAYSGEQYF	TGTGCCAGCAGCGTAGGGGCCTACTCGGGCGAGCAGTACTTC
NA	NA	TRBV11-2	TRBJ1-3	CASSSTRSGNTIYF	TGTGCCAGCAGCTCAACCCGCTCTGGAAACACCATATATTTT
once	TRBD1	TRBV27	TRBJ2-7	CASSSRGQTYEQYF	TGTGCCAGCAGTTCCAGGGGGCAAACCTACGAGCAGTACTTC
few	NA	TRBV2	TRBJ1-6	CASTGTENSPLHF	TGTGCCAGCACCGGGACGGAGAATTCACCCCTCCACTTT
NA	NA	TRBV6-6	TRBJ2-1	CASRRSTGGLREQFF	TGTGCCAGCAGGAGGTCCACAGGCGGGCTCCGAGAGCAGTTCTTC
NA	NA	TRBV7-9	TRBJ1-1	CASSLGQTYTEAFF	TGTGCCAGCAGCCTTGGACAGACCTACACTGAAGCTTTCTTT
NA	NA	TRBV12-5	TRBJ1-2	CASGLQTHYGYTF	TGTGCTAGTGGCCTCCAGACTCACTATGGCTACACCTTC
NA	TRBD2	TRBV11-1	TRBJ2-7	CASSHSGGETYEQYF	TGTGCCAGCAGCCATAGCGGGGGGGAGACCTACGAGCAGTACTTC
few	NA	TRBV4-1	TRBJ2-1	CASSQDHDYNEQFF	TGCGCCAGCAGCCAAGATCACGATTACAATGAGCAGTTCTTC
NA	NA	TRBV6-6	TRBJ2-1	CASRGGTGYNEQFF	TGTGCCAGCAGGGGAGGGACAGGATACAATGAGCAGTTCTTC
NA	NA	TRBV10-3	TRBJ2-3	CAISERSYTDTQYF	TGTGCCATCAGTGAGCGCAGCTACACAGATACGCAGTATTTT
NA	NA	TRBV10-3	TRBJ2-7	CAIADTRTREQYF	TGTGCCATCGCGGACACTCGGACACGGGAGCAGTACTTC
NA	TRBD1	TRBV7-6	TRBJ2-1	CASSSGTGRGEQFF	TGTGCCAGCAGCTCGGGGACAGGTCGGGGTGAGCAGTTCTTC
few	NA	TRBV5-4	TRBJ2-7	CASSLVLKGADEQYF	TGTGCCAGCAGCTTGGTATTGAAGGGAGCGGACGAGCAGTACTTC
NA	NA	TRBV27	TRBJ1-5	CASSLIGEPQHF	TGTGCCAGCAGTCTAATCGGTGAACCCCAGCATTTT
NA	NA	TRBV27	TRBJ1-4	CASKIGSHHEKLFF	TGTGCCAGTAAAATCGGTTCTCATCATGAAAAACTGTTTTTT
NA	NA	TRBV7-9	TRBJ2-1	CASSKTDNEQFF	TGTGCCAGCAGCAAGACTGACAATGAGCAGTTCTTC
NA	NA	TRBV9	TRBJ1-4	CASSADSGRGEKLFF	TGTGCCAGCAGCGCGGACTCAGGACGCGGGGAAAAACTGTTTTTT
NA	TRBD2	TRBV5-1	TRBJ2-1	CASSLLAGVEHEQFF	TGCGCCAGCAGTTTGCTAGCGGGAGTAGAGCATGAGCAGTTCTTC
NA	TRBD1	TRBV6-5	TRBJ1-6	CASRVPGQPNSPLHF	TGTGCCAGCAGAGTCCCGGGACAGCCCAATTCACCCCTCCACTTT
NA	TRBD1	TRBV18	TRBJ2-1	CASSPGTGKDEQFF	TGTGCCAGCTCCCCCGGGACAGGGAAGGATGAGCAGTTCTTC
NA	NA	TRBV7-6	TRBJ1-1	CASSPTAYTEAFF	TGTGCCAGCAGCCCGACAGCCTACACTGAAGCTTTCTTT